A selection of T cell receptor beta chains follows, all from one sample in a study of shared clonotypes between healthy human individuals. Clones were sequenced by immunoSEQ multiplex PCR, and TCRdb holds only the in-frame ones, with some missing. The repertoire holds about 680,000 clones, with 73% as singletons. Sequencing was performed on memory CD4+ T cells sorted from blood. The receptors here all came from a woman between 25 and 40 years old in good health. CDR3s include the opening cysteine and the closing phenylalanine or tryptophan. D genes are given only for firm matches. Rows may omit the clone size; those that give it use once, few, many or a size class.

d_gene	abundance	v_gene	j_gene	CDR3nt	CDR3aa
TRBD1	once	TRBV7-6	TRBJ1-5	TGTGCCAGCAGCCCAACAGGGGGCCATCAGCCCCAGCATTTT	CASSPTGGHQPQHF
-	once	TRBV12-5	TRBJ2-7	TGTGCTAGTGGGGCGGAGGGGCCCTACGAGCAGTACTTC	CASGAEGPYEQYF
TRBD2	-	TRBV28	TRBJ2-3	TGTGCCAGCAGCCAGACCGGGACTAGCGGGACAGATACGCAGTATTTT	CASSQTGTSGTDTQYF
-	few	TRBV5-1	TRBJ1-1	TGCGCCAGCAGCTTGGGGGGAAGGAGCGCTGAAGCTTTCTTT	CASSLGGRSAEAFF
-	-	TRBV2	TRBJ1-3	TGTGCCAGCAGCCAACAGAAATCTGGAAACACCATATATTTT	CASSQQKSGNTIYF
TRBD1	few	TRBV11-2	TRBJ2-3	TGTGCCAGCAGCTTCGGACAGGGAGTTACAGATACGCAGTATTTT	CASSFGQGVTDTQYF
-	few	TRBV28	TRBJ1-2	TGTGCCAGCAGTAGCAGGAGTTATGGCTACACCTTC	CASSSRSYGYTF
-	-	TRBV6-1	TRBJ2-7	TGTGCCAGCCGGGCCTTCTACGAGCAGTACTTC	CASRAFYEQYF
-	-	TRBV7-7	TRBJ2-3	TGTGCCAGCAGCCTCCGGGACCCCCTAATCACAGATACGCAGTATTTT	CASSLRDPLITDTQYF
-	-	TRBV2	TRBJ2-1	TGTGCCAGCTCCCCGACTTACAATGAGCAGTTCTTC	CASSPTYNEQFF
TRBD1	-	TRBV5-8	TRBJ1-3	TGTGCCAGCAGCTCGGGACAGATACTATCTGGAAACACCATATATTTT	CASSSGQILSGNTIYF
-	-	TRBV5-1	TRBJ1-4	TGCGCCAGCAGCTTATCCGACCGAGATAATGAAAAACTGTTTTTT	CASSLSDRDNEKLFF
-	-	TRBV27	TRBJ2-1	TGTGCCAGCAGCCCTCGTAGGGGTGAGCAGTTCTTC	CASSPRRGEQFF